This T cell receptor (beta chain) is drawn from a study of cytomegalovirus exposure and HLA in healthy donors. The wider study: Tens of millions of unique TCRs from HLA-typed donors were held in an early data release.

Germline lookup yields CDR1 KGHSH and CDR2 LQKENI. This CDR3 region has 17 residues. Trimming removed 3 bases from V and 1 base from J, with 16 bases in between. Primers: 60 Vbeta forward and 13 Jbeta reverse. The data were produced by immunoSEQ multiplex PCR, yet TCRdb's version contains in-frame clones alone and is incomplete. In the table there are 100,000 to 150,000 clones, approximately 76% of which are singletons. Sequencing was performed on PBMCs. The origin of this receptor is a middle-aged man in good health and CMV-seropositive. The chain recombines TRBV18 with TRBJ1-5; D perhaps matches TRBD1 (6 bases). In DNA form, the CDR3 reads TGTGCCAGCTCACCCGTACAGGGTCTGGGCAGCAATCAGCCCCAGCATTTT. This translates into CASSPVQGLGSNQPQHF.